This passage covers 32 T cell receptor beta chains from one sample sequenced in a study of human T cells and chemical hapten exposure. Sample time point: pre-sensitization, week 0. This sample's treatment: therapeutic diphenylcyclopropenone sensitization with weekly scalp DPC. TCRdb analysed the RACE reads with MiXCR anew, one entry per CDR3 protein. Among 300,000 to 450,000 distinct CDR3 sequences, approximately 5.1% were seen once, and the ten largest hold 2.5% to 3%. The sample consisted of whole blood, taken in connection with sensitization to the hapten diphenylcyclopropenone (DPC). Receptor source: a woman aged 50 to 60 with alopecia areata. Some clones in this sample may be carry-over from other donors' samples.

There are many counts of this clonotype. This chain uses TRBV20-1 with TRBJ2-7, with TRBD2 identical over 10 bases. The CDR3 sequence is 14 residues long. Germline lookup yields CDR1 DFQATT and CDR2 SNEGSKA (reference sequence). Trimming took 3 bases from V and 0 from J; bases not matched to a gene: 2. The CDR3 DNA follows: TGCAGTGCTAGGGGACTAGCGAACTCCTACGAGCAGTACTTC. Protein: CSARGLANSYEQYF.

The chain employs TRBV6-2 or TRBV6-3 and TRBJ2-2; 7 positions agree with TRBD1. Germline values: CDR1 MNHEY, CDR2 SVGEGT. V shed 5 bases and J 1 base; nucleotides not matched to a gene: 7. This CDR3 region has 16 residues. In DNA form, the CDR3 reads TGTGCCAGCAGTAGATGGGACAGTATGAACACCGGGGAGCTGTTTTTT. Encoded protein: CASSRWDSMNTGELFF.

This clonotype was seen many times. Here the CDR3 DNA reads TGTGCCAGCAGCTCTCAGCCCTCGCCCCTCCACTTT. It yields the protein CASSSQPSPLHF. The chain uses TRBV7-2 and TRBJ1-6; no clear D gene. The CDR3 contains 12 residues. The V end was cut by 4 bases, the J end by 13 bases, with 11 bases between. Germline assignment: CDR1 SGHTA and CDR2 FQGNSA.

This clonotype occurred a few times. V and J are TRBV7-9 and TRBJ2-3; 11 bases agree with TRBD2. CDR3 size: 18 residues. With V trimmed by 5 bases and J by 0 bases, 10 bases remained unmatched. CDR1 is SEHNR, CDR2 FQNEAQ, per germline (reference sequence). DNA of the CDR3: TGTGCCAGCAGCCCAAGACTAGCGGGGTTCCCTAGCACAGATACGCAGTATTTT. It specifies CASSPRLAGFPSTDTQYF.

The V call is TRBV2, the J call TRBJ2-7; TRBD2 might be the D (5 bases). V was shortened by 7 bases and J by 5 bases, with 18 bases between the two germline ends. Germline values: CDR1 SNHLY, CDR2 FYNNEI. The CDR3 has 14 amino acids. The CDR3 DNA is TGTGCCAGCATAAGTCGAGAGGGCCGCAACGAGCAGTACTTC. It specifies CASISREGRNEQYF.

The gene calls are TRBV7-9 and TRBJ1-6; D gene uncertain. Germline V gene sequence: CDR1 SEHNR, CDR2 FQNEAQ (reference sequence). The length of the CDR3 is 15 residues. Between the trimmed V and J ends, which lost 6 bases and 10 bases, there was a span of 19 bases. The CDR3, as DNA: TGTGCCAGCAGTCCACCGGGAGGGTCTCGGTCACCCCTCCACTTT. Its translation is CASSPPGGSRSPLHF.

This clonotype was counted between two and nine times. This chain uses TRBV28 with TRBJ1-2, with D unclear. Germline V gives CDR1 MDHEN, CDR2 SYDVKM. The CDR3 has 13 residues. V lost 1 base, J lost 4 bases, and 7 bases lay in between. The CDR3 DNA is TGTGCCAGCAGTTTATCCGCCATCTATGGCTACACCTTC. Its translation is CASSLSAIYGYTF.

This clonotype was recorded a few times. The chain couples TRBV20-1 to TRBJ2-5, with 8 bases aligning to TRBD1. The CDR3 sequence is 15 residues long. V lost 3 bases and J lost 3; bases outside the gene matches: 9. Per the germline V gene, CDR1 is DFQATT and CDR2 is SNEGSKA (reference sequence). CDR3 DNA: TGCAGTGCTAGTGGGGGACAGGATAGGGAAGAGACCCAGTACTTC. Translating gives CSASGGQDREETQYF.

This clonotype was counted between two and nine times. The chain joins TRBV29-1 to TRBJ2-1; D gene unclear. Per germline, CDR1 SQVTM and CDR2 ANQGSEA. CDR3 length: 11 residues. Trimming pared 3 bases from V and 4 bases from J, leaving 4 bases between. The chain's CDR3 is CSVEGYNEQFF. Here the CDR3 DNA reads TGCAGCGTTGAGGGGTACAATGAGCAGTTCTTC.

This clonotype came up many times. CDR3 residues: CASSATGGSYEQYF. In DNA form, the CDR3 reads TGCGCCAGCAGCGCTACCGGGGGTTCCTACGAGCAGTACTTC. The chain recombines TRBV4-1 with TRBJ2-7; TRBD2 is a possible D gene (6 bases). CDR3 size: 14 residues. The ends were cut back, 5 bases at V and 1 base at J, with 12 bases in the middle. The germline V gene has CDR1 MGHRA and CDR2 YSYEKL.

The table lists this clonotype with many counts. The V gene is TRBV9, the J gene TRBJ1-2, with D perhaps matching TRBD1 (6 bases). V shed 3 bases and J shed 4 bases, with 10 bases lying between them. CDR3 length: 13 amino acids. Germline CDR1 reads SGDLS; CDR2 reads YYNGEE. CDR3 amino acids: CASSEGEGYGYTF. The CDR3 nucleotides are TGTGCCAGCAGCGAGGGGGAAGGCTATGGCTACACCTTC.

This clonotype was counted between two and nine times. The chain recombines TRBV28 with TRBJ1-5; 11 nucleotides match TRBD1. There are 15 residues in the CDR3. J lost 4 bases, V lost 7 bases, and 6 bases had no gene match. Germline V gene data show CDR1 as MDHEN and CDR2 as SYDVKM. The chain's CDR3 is CASTGDRGVNQPQHF. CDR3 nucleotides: TGTGCCAGCACCGGGGACAGGGGGGTAAATCAGCCCCAGCATTTT. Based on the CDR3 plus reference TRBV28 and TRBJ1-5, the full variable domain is DVKVTQSSRYLVKRTGEKVFLECVQDMDHENMFWYRQDPGLGLRLIYFSYDVKMKEKGDIPEGYSVSREKKERFSLILESASTNQTSMYLCASTGDRGVNQPQHFGDGTRLSIL.

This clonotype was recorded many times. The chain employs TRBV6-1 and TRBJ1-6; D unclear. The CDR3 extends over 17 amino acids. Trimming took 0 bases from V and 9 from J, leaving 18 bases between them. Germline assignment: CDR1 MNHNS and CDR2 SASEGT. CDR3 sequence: CASSEALRALTSSPLHF. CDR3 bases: TGTGCCAGCAGTGAAGCGCTTCGGGCTCTTACGAGTTCACCCCTCCACTTT.

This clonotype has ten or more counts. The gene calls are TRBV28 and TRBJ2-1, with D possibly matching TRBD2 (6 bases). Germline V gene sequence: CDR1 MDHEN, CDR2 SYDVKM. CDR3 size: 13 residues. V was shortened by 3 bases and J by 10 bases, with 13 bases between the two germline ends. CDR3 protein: CASSFVAEPEQFF. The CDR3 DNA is TGTGCCAGCAGTTTTGTAGCGGAGCCCGAGCAGTTCTTC. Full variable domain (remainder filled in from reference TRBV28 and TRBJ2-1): DVKVTQSSRYLVKRTGEKVFLECVQDMDHENMFWYRQDPGLGLRLIYFSYDVKMKEKGDIPEGYSVSREKKERFSLILESASTNQTSMYLCASSFVAEPEQFFGPGTRLTVL.

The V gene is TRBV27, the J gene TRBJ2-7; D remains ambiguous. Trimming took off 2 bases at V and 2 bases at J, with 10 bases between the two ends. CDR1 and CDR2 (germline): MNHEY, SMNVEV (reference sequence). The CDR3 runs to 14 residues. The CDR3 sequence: CASSLKGSTYEQYF. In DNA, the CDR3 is TGTGCCAGCAGTTTAAAGGGCAGCACCTACGAGCAGTACTTC.

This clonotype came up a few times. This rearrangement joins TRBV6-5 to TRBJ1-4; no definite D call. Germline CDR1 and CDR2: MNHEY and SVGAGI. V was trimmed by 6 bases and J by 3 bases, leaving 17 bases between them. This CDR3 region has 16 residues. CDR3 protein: CASRHDLQAANEKLFF. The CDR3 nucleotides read TGTGCCAGCAGGCACGATCTCCAGGCGGCTAATGAAAAACTGTTTTTT.

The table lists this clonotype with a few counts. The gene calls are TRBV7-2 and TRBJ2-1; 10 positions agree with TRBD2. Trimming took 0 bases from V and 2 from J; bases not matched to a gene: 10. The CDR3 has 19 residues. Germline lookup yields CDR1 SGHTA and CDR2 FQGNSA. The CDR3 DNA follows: TGTGCCAGCAGCTTAGCCCTGGCTCTAGCGGGGGCCCCCTACAATGAGCAGTTCTTC. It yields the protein CASSLALALAGAPYNEQFF.

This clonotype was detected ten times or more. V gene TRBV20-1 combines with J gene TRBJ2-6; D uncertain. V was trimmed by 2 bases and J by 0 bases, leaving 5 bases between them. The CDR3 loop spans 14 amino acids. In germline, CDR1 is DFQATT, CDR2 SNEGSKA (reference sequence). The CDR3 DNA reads TGCAGTGCTAGACCGGACTCTGGGGCCAACGTCCTGACTTTC. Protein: CSARPDSGANVLTF.

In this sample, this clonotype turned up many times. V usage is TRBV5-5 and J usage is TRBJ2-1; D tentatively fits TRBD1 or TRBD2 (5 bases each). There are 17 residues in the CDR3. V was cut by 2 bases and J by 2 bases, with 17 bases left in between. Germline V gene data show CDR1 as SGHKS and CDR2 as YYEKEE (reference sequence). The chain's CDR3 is CASSLERGTLPYNEQFF. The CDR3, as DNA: TGTGCCAGCAGCTTAGAAAGAGGGACCCTACCCTACAATGAGCAGTTCTTC. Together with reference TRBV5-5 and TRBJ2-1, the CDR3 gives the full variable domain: DAGVTQSPTHLIKTRGQQVTLRCSPISGHKSVSWYQQVLGQGPQFIFQYYEKEERGRGNFPDRFSARQFPNYSSELNVNALLLGDSALYLCASSLERGTLPYNEQFFGPGTRLTVL.

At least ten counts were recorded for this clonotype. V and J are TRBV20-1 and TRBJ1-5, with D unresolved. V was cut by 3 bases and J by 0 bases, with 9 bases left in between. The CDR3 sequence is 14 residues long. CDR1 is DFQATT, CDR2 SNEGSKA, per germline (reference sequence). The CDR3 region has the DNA TGCAGTGCTAGCACAGCTTATAGCAATCAGCCCCAGCATTTT. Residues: CSASTAYSNQPQHF.

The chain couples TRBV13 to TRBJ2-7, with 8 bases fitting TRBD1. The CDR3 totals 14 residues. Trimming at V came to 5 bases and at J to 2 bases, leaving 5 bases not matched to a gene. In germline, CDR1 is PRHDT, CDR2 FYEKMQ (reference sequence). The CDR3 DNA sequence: TGTGCCAGCAGCCAATACAGGGGGGCCTACGAGCAGTACTTC. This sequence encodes CASSQYRGAYEQYF.

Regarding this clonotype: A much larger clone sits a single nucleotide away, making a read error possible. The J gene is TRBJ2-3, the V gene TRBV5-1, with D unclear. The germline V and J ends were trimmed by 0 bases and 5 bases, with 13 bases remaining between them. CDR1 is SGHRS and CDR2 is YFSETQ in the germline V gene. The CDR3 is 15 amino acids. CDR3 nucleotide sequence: TGCGCCAGCAGCTTGGAAGGGATAGGGCGAGATACGCAGTATTTT. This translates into CASSLEGIGRDTQYF.

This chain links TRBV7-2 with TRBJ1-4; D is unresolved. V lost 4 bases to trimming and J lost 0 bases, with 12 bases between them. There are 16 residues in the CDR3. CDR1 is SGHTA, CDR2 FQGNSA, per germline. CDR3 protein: CASSSYLGATNEKLFF. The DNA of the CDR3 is TGTGCCAGCAGCTCTTACTTGGGTGCAACTAATGAAAAACTGTTTTTT.

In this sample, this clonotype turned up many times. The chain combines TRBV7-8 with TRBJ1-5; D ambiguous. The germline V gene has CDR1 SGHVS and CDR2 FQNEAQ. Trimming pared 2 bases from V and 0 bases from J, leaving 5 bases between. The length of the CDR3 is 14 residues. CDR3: CASSLPTSNQPQHF. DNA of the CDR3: TGTGCCAGCAGCTTACCTACTAGCAATCAGCCCCAGCATTTT.

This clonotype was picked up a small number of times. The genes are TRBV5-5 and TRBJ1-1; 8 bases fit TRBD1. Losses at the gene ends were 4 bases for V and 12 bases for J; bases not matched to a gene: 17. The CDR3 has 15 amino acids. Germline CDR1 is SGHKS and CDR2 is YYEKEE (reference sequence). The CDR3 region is CASSLLSKGQVGSFF. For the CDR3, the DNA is TGTGCCAGCAGCCTACTCTCCAAGGGACAGGTGGGATCTTTCTTT.

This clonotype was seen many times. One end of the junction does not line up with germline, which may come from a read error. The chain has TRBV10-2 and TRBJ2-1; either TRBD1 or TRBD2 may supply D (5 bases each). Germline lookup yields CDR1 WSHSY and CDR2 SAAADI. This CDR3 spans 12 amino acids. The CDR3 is CASSDGLGWGYF. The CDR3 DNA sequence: TGCGCCAGCAGTGACGGGCTGGGATGGGGGTACTTC.

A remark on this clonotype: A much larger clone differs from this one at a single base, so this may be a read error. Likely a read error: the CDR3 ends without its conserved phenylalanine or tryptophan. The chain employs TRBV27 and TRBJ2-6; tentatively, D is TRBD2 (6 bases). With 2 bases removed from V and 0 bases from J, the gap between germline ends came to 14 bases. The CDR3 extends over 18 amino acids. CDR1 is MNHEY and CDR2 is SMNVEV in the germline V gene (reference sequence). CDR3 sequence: CASSLGGQYSSGANVLTY. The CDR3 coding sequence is TGTGCCAGCAGTTTAGGAGGGCAGTATAGCTCTGGGGCCAACGTCCTGACTTAC.

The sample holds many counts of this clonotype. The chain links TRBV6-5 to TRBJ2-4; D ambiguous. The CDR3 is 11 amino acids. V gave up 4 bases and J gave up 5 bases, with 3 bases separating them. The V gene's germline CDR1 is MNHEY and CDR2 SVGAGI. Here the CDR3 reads CASSSQNIQYF. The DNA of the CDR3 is TGTGCCAGCAGTTCCCAAAACATTCAGTACTTC.

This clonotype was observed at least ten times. The CDR3 loop is CATSRVRIEAFF. In DNA form, the CDR3 reads TGTGCCACCAGCAGAGTCAGGATTGAAGCTTTCTTT. V gene TRBV15 combines with J gene TRBJ1-1; D is unclear. The CDR3 is 12 residues long. Trimming stripped 1 base from V and 7 bases from J, with 7 bases between. Germline CDR1 LNHNV, CDR2 YYDKDF (reference sequence).

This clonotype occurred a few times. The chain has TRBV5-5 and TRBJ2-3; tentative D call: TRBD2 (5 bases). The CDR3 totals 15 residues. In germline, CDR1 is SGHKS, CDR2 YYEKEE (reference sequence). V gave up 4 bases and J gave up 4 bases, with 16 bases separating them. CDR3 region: CASSQLGHWSDTQYF. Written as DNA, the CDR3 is TGTGCCAGCAGCCAACTAGGGCATTGGTCAGATACGCAGTATTTT.

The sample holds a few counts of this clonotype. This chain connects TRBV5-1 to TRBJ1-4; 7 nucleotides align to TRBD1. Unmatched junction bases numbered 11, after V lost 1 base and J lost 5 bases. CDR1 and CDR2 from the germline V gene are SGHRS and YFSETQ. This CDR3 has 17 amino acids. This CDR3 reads CASSLWGPGQKNEKLFF. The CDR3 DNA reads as TGCGCCAGCAGCTTGTGGGGGCCGGGACAGAAGAATGAAAAACTGTTTTTT.

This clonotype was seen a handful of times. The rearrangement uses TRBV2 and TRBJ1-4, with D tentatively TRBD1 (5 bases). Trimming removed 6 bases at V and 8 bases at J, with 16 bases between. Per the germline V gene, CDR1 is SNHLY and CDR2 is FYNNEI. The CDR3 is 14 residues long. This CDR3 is CASRRGVGEEKLFF. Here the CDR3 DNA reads TGTGCCAGCAGGCGGGGGGTGGGCGAAGAAAAACTGTTTTTT.